This entry lists 6 T cell receptor beta chains sequenced from one sample in a study of blood T cell repertoires in COVID-19. Generated by immunoSEQ multiplex PCR, the TCRdb table keeps only in-frame clones and is missing some. The data contain 63,000 or so clones, about 86% of them seen just once; the ten biggest clones take up 9.5% to 15%. The sample was peripheral blood. Every receptor here comes from a human donor in a cohort sampled during active COVID-19.

A few counts support this clone. J is TRBJ2-7 and V is TRBV7-9, with D perhaps matching TRBD2 (6 bases). From germline, CDR1 is SEHNR and CDR2 FQNEAQ (reference sequence). The V gene lost 5 bases and the J gene lost 4 bases, with 12 bases spanning the gap. This CDR3 is 13 amino acids long. CDR3 nucleotides: TGTGCCAGCAGCATCACTAGCAGTTACGAGCAGTACTTC. Translating it yields CASSITSSYEQYF. Complete variable domain (other parts from reference TRBV7-9 and TRBJ2-7): DTGVSQNPRHKITKRGQNVTFRCDPISEHNRLYWYRQTLGQGPEFLTYFQNEAQLEKSRLLSDRFSAERPKGSFSTLEIQRTEQGDSAMYLCASSITSSYEQYFGPGTRLTVT.

This sequence joins TRBV27 and TRBJ1-1; D call uncertain. The V end lost 6 bases, the J end lost 1 base, and 12 bases lay between the germline ends. Germline assignment: CDR1 MNHEY and CDR2 SMNVEV (reference sequence). The CDR3 loop spans 14 amino acids. For the CDR3, the DNA is TGTGCCAGCAGAGTCCTCCGGGGGAACACTGAAGCTTTCTTT. This encodes CASRVLRGNTEAFF.

The chain recombines TRBV18 with TRBJ1-1; D possibly corresponds to TRBD1 (5 bases). The V end lost 5 bases, the J end lost 2 bases, and 9 bases lay between the germline ends. CDR1 and CDR2 (germline): KGHSH, LQKENI. The CDR3 has 13 residues. The CDR3 sequence is CASSSTGNTEAFF. Here the CDR3 DNA reads TGTGCCAGCTCATCAACAGGCAACACTGAAGCTTTCTTT. Drawing the rest from reference TRBV18 and TRBJ1-1, the complete variable domain is NAGVMQNPRHLVRRRGQEARLRCSPMKGHSHVYWYRQLPEEGLKFMVYLQKENIIDESGMPKERFSAEFPKEGPSILRIQQVVRGDSAAYFCASSSTGNTEAFFGQGTRLTVV.

The rearrangement joins TRBV9 to TRBJ2-7; 8 bases fit TRBD2. The CDR3 runs 13 residues. J lost 6 bases, V lost 4 bases, and 6 bases had no gene match. Per germline, CDR1 SGDLS and CDR2 YYNGEE. This chain's CDR3 is CASSPNRGGEQYF. In nucleotides, the CDR3 is TGTGCCAGCAGCCCGAACCGGGGGGGCGAGCAGTACTTC.

The chain couples TRBV4-1 to TRBJ1-5; D gene ambiguous. From germline, CDR1 is MGHRA and CDR2 YSYEKL. The CDR3 is 16 residues long. Trimming pared 1 base from V and 3 bases from J, leaving 13 bases between. This CDR3 reads CASSQGYGSPNQPQHF. In nucleotides, the CDR3 is TGCGCCAGCAGCCAAGGTTACGGGTCGCCCAATCAGCCCCAGCATTTT.

The J gene is TRBJ1-6, the V gene TRBV4-3; D is possibly TRBD1 (6 bases). The CDR3 contains 15 residues. V shed 0 bases and J shed 8 bases, with 11 bases lying between them. The V gene's germline CDR1 is LGHNA and CDR2 YSLEER. CDR3 residues: CASSQDTGMDSPLHF. The DNA of the CDR3 is TGCGCCAGCAGCCAAGACACAGGGATGGATTCACCCCTCCACTTT.